One T cell receptor (beta chain) is described in this entry. The sample belongs to a study of shared clonotypes between healthy human individuals. Profiled with immunoSEQ multiplex PCR; TCRdb holds only in-frame clones, not every one. The table records approximately 470,000 clones, about 72% of them present only once. Germline values: CDR1 SGHTA, CDR2 FQGTGA. The CDR3 runs 14 residues. Trimming cost V 1 base and J 7 bases, with 10 bases left between them. The rearrangement links TRBV7-3 to TRBJ2-2; D is possibly TRBD2 (5 bases). Sequencing was carried out using PBMCs. This sequence was found in a woman aged 40 to 50 in good health. Some clones in this sample may be carry-over from other donors' samples. CDR3 sequence (DNA): TGTGCCAGCAGCTTAAACCAACTAGGCGGGGAGCTGTTTTTT. It translates to CASSLNQLGGELFF.